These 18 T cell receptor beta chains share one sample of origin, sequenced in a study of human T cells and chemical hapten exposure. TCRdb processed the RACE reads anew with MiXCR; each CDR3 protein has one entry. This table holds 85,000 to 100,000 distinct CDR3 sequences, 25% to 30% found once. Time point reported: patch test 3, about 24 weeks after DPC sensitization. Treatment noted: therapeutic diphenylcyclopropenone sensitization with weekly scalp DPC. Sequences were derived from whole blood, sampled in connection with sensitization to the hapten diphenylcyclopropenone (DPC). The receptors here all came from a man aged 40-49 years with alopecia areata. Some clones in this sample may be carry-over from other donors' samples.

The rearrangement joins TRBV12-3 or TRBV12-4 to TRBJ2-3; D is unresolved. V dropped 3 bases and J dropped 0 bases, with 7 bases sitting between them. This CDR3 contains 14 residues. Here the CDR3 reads CASSFRASTDTQYF. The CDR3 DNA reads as TGTGCCAGCAGTTTTAGGGCCAGCACAGATACGCAGTATTTT.

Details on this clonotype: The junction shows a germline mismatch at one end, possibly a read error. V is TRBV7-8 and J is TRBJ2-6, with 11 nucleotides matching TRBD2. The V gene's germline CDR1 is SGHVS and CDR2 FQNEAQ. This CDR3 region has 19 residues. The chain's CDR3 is CASSLAGGPGYSGANVLTF. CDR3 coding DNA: TGTGCCAGCAGCCTAGCGGGGGGACCTGGCTACTCTGGGGCCAACGTCCTGACTTTC.

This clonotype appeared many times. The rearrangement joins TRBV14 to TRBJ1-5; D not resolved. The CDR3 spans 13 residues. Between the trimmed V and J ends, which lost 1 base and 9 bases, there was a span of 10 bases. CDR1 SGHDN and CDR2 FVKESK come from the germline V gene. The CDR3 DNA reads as TGTGCCAGCAGCCAAGTCCCGGAAGGGCCCCAGCATTTT. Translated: CASSQVPEGPQHF.

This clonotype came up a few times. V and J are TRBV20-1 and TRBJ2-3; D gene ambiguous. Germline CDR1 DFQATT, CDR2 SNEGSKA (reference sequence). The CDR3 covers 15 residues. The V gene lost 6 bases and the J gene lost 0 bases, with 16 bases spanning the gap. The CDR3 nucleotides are TGCAGTGCCGTTGACACAGCTACTAGCACAGATACGCAGTATTTT. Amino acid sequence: CSAVDTATSTDTQYF.

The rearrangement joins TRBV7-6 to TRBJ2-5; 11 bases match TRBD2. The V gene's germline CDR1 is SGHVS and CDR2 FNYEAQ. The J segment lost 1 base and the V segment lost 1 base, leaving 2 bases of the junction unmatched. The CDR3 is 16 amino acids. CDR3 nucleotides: TGTGCCAGCAGCTTAGTAGCGGGAGGGGCCCAAGAGACCCAGTACTTC. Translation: CASSLVAGGAQETQYF. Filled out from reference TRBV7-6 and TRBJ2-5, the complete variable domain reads GAGVSQSPRYKVTKRGQDVALRCDPISGHVSLYWYRQALGQGPEFLTYFNYEAQQDKSGLPNDRFSAERPEGSISTLTIQRTEQRDSAMYRCASSLVAGGAQETQYFGPGTRLLVL.

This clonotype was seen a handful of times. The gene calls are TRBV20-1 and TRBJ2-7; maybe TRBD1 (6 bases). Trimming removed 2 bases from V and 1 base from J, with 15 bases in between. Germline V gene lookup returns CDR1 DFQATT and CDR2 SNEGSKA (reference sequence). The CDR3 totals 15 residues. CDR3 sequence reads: CSARWTAHRSYEQYF. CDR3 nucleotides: TGCAGTGCTAGATGGACAGCCCATAGGTCCTACGAGCAGTACTTC.

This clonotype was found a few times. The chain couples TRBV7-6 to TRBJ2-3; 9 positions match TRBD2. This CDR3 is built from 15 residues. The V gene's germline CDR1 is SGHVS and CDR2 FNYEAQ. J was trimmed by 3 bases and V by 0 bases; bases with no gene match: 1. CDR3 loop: CASSLASGSTDTQYF. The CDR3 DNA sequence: TGTGCCAGCAGCTTAGCTAGCGGGAGTACAGATACGCAGTATTTT.

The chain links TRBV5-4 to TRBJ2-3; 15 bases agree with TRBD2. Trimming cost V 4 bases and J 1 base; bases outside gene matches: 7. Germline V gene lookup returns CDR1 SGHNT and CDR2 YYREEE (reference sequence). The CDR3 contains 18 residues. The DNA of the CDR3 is TGTGCCAGCAGCAGGGGACTAGCGGGAGGAGTCGGCACAGATACGCAGTATTTT. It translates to CASSRGLAGGVGTDTQYF.

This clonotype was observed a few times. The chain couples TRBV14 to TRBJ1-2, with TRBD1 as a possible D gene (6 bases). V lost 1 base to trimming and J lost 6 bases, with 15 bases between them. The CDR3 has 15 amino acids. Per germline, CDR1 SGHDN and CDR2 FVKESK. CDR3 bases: TGTGCCAGCAGCCAAGGGGGACACCGTCTCGATGGCTACACCTTC. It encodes CASSQGGHRLDGYTF.

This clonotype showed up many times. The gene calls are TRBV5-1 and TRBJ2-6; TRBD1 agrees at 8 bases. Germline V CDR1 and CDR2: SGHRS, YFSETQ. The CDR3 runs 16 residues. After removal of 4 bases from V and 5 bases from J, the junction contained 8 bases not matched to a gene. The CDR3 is CASSPHQGARANVLTF. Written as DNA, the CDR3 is TGCGCCAGCAGCCCACACCAGGGGGCAAGGGCCAACGTCCTGACTTTC. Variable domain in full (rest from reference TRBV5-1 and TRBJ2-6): KAGVTQTPRYLIKTRGQQVTLSCSPISGHRSVSWYQQTPGQGLQFLFEYFSETQRNKGNFPGRFSGRQFSNSRSEMNVSTLELGDSALYLCASSPHQGARANVLTFGAGSRLTVL.

CDR3: CASSTSSGRGDTQYF. DNA for the CDR3: TGTGCCAGCAGTACCTCTAGCGGGAGGGGAGATACGCAGTATTTT. The chain carries TRBV28 and TRBJ2-3, with 12 bases that match TRBD2. The V gene end was trimmed by 5 bases and the J gene end by 5 bases; junction bases not matched to a gene: 5. Looked up from germline, CDR1 is MDHEN and CDR2 is SYDVKM. The CDR3 is 15 amino acids.

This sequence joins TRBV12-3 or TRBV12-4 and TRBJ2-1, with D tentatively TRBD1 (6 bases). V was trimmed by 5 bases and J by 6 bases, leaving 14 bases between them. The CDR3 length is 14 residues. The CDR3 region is CASSLVGGVNEQFF. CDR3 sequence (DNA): TGTGCCAGCAGTCTGGTAGGGGGTGTCAATGAGCAGTTCTTC.

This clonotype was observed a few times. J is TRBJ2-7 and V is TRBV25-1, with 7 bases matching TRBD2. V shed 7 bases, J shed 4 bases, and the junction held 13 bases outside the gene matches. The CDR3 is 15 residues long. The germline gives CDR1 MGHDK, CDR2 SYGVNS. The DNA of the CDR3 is TGTGCCAGCACTCTCCCCGGACTAGAGGAGTACGAGCAGTACTTC. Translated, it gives CASTLPGLEEYEQYF.

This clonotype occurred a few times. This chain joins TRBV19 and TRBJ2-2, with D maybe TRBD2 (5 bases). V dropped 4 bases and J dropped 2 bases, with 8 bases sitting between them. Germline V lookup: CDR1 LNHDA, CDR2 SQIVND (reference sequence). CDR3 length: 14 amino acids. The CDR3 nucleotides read TGTGCCAGTAGTAGGGAGCGAAACACCGGGGAGCTGTTTTTT. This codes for CASSRERNTGELFF.

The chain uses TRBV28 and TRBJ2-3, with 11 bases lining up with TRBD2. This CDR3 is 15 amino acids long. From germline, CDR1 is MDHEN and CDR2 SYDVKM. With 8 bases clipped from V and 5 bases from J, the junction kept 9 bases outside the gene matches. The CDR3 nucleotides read TGTGCCAGCCATGGCGTAGCGGGAGGGCAAGATACGCAGTATTTT. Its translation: CASHGVAGGQDTQYF.

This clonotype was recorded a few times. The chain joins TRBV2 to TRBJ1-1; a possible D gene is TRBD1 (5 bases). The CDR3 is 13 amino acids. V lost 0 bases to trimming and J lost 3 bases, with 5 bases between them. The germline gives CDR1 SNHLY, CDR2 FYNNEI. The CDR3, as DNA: TGTGCCAGCAGTGAAGCAGGGGACACTGAAGCTTTCTTT. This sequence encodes CASSEAGDTEAFF. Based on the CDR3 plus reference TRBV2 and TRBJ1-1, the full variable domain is EPEVTQTPSHQVTQMGQEVILRCVPISNHLYFYWYRQILGQKVEFLVSFYNNEISEKSEIFDDQFSVERPDGSNFTLKIRSTKLEDSAMYFCASSEAGDTEAFFGQGTRLTVV.

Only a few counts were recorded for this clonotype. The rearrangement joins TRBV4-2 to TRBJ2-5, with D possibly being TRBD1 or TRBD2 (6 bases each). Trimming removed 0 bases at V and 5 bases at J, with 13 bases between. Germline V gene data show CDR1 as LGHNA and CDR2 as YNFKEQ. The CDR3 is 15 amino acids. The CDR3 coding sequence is TGTGCCAGCAGCCAAGATCCCGGGGGCGCGGAGACCCAGTACTTC. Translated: CASSQDPGGAETQYF.

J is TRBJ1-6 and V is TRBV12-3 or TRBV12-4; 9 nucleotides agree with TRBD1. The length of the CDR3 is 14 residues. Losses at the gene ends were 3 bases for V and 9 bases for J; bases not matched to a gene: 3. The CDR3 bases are TGTGCCAGCAGTTTGGGGACAGGGACTTCACCCCTCCACTTT. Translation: CASSLGTGTSPLHF.